The T cell receptor beta chain under discussion was sequenced for a study of HIV-infected patients and healthy controls. V dropped 9 bases and J dropped 0 bases, with 12 bases sitting between them. Germline assignment: CDR1 SGHTA and CDR2 FQGNSA. This CDR3 is 14 amino acids long. Study-level findings and limits: CMV-associated CDR3s mostly grew nonsignificantly during therapy, while HIV-associated CDR3s declined significantly. Healthy control repertoires had roughly threefold more distinct CDR3s than untreated HIV+ repertoires, and higher Shannon diversity.

Alpha and beta constant-region primers primed reverse transcription of around 500 ng RNA. Separate chain-specific third strand synthesis with multiplexing indices produced the alpha and beta libraries. A single primer pair per chain amplified all rearrangements, with per-molecule barcodes. One entry per CDR3 protein, called by TCRdb with MiXCR from the 5' RACE reads. The table includes some 13,000 distinct CDR3 sequences, more than 8.5% detected once. Whole blood was used without fractionation, so all unsorted peripheral T cells were included. As controls, some ten uninfected healthy donors gave samples, and several gave two samples 2 to 3 months apart. Concerning this clonotype itself: Its antigen is as yet unknown.

The sample was blood. The clonotype comes from an adult in good health. The chain employs TRBV7-2 and TRBJ1-3, with D hard to call. This chain's CDR3 is CASISGPSGNTIYF. In DNA, the CDR3 is TGTGCCAGTATATCGGGCCCCTCTGGAAACACCATATATTTT.